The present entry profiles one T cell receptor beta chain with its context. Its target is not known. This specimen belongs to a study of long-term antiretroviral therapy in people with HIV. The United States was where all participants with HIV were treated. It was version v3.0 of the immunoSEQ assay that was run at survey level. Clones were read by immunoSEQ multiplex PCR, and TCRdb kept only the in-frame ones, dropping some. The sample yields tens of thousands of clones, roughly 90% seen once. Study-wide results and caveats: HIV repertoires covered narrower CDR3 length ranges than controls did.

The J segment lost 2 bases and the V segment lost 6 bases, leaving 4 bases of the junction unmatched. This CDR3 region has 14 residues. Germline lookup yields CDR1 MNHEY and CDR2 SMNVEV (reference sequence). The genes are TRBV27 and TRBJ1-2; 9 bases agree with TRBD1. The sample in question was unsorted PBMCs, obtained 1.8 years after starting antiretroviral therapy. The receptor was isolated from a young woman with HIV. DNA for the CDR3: TGTGCCAGCAGGCACGGACAGGGGAACTATGGCTACACCTTC. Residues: CASRHGQGNYGYTF.